This T cell receptor (beta chain) originates from a study of breast tumors, draining lymph nodes, adjacent tissues. Study-level points and caveats: Data fit most tumor T cells coming from lymph node, expanding in tumor. Data only fit, rather than demonstrated, lymph node origin of most tumor T cells. Tumor repertoires ranked between lymph nodes and nontumor tissue in diversity, with V and J gene preferences.

TCRdb fed the multiplex PCR reads into MiXCR, producing one record per CDR3 protein. The table includes about 230,000 distinct CDR3 sequences, less than 40% detected once. This clonotype was recorded a few times. Its antigen is not identified. This may arise from a read error, as a much more abundant clone is one base away. Samples came from axillary lymph nodes draining the breast cancer. The receptor comes from a female donor with breast cancer. Some clones in this sample may be carry-over from other donors' samples. The sample comprised axillary lymph node tissue.

CDR3 protein: CSAREKAETPYF. The CDR3 DNA reads TGCAGTGCTAGAGAGAAGGCGGAGACCCCGTACTTC. The chain recombines TRBV20-1 with TRBJ2-5; D call uncertain. CDR3 length equals 12 residues. Germline V gene sequence: CDR1 DFQATT, CDR2 SNEGSKA (reference sequence).